Below, 18 T cell receptor beta chains from the same sample are listed, as sequenced in a study of blood T cells in healthy people across ages. Together with a sample-barcoded 5' primer, a J-beta primer mix was included in a second PCR lasting about 7 to 12 cycles. TCRdb re-called the 5' RACE reads through MiXCR, storing one row per CDR3 protein. The sample has around 1,900,000 distinct CDR3 sequences; about 39% are singletons. Sequencing used blood. These receptors came from a human donor in good health.

This clonotype was seen a handful of times. CDR3 protein: CASSPTSGGTLEQFF. In DNA, the CDR3 is TGCGCCAGCAGTCCGACTAGCGGGGGTACCTTGGAGCAGTTCTTC. The genes are TRBV5-1 and TRBJ2-1; 12 bases agree with TRBD2. In germline, CDR1 is SGHRS, CDR2 YFSETQ. CDR3 length equals 15 residues. J lost 10 bases, V lost 5 bases, and 10 bases had no gene match. Looking up the rest from reference TRBV5-1 and TRBJ2-1 gives the full variable domain: KAGVTQTPRYLIKTRGQQVTLSCSPISGHRSVSWYQQTPGQGLQFLFEYFSETQRNKGNFPGRFSGRQFSNSRSEMNVSTLELGDSALYLCASSPTSGGTLEQFFGPGTRLTVL.

This chain links TRBV10-3 with TRBJ2-7; D remains unclear. The germline V gene has CDR1 ENHRY and CDR2 SYGVKD. Trimming stripped 5 bases from V and 2 bases from J, with 10 bases between. The CDR3 loop spans 13 amino acids. The DNA for the CDR3 is TGTGCCATCAGTCTAAACAGCGCCTACGAGCAGTACTTC. Its translation is CAISLNSAYEQYF.

Here the CDR3 DNA reads TGCGCCAGCAGCCAACTCGACGTAGTGAATAACTATGGCTACACCTTC. Translating gives CASSQLDVVNNYGYTF. The genes are TRBV4-3 and TRBJ1-2; no clear D gene. V gave up 2 bases and J gave up 1 base, with 14 bases separating them. Per germline, CDR1 LGHNA and CDR2 YSLEER. The CDR3 has 16 amino acids.

The V gene is TRBV7-2, the J gene TRBJ2-1; a weak D match, TRBD2 (6 bases). The V gene lost 6 bases and the J gene lost 4 bases, with 19 bases spanning the gap. Looked up from germline, CDR1 is SGHTA and CDR2 is FQGNSA. This CDR3 comprises 16 residues. Written as DNA, the CDR3 is TGTGCCAGCAGACCTCGACGGGGGATAAGTTACAATGAGCAGTTCTTC. It translates to CASRPRRGISYNEQFF. The full variable domain, with the rest looked up from reference TRBV7-2 and TRBJ2-1, is GAGVSQSPSNKVTEKGKDVELRCDPISGHTALYWYRQSLGQGLEFLIYFQGNSAPDKSGLPSDRFSAERTGGSVSTLTIQRTQQEDSAVYLCASRPRRGISYNEQFFGPGTRLTVL.

This clonotype has only a few counts. This chain uses TRBV6-2 or TRBV6-3 with TRBJ2-3; D is possibly TRBD1 (6 bases). This CDR3 has 16 amino acids. Germline-derived CDR1 and CDR2 are MNHEY and SVGEGT. V gave up 6 bases and J gave up 2 bases, with 18 bases separating them. CDR3 nucleotide sequence: TGTGCCAGCAGCCGCCGAGACAGGAGATACACAGATACGCAGTATTTT. Translated: CASSRRDRRYTDTQYF.

This clonotype was detected many times. The chain uses TRBV29-1 and TRBJ2-6, with D perhaps matching TRBD1 (6 bases). V was cut by 3 bases and J by 4 bases, with 10 bases left in between. CDR3 size: 14 residues. Per germline, CDR1 SQVTM and CDR2 ANQGSEA. The CDR3 is CSVDTGSGANVLTF. The CDR3 nucleotides are TGCAGCGTTGATACAGGGTCAGGGGCCAACGTCCTGACTTTC.

This clonotype came up a few times. The V gene is TRBV9, the J gene TRBJ2-7; no clear D. The better agreement between TRBJ2-5 and the DNA end casts doubt on the J call. The CDR3 is 15 amino acids. Germline V gene sequence: CDR1 SGDLS, CDR2 YYNGEE. The CDR3 bases are TGTGCCAGCAGCGTGACCCCCGACCCCCTTGAGACCCAGTACTTC. Its translation: CASSVTPDPLETQYF.

This clonotype has only a few counts. The chain carries TRBV12-3 or TRBV12-4 and TRBJ2-1; TRBD1 agrees at 7 bases. CDR3 length: 16 amino acids. The ends lost 5 bases at V and 4 bases at J; junction bases unmatched: 11. CDR3 residues: CASSLPGTARYNEQFF. The CDR3 region has the DNA TGTGCCAGCAGTCTCCCCGGGACAGCTAGATACAATGAGCAGTTCTTC.

The chain joins TRBV6-5 to TRBJ2-7; D unresolved. V lost 5 bases and J 4 bases, leaving 15 bases between the germline ends. CDR3 length equals 14 residues. CDR1 is MNHEY and CDR2 is SVGAGI in the germline V gene. CDR3 coding DNA: TGTGCCAGCAGTCCTATCGGAGACCTATACGAGCAGTACTTC. This translates into CASSPIGDLYEQYF.

The gene calls are TRBV29-1 and TRBJ2-1; D is unclear. The CDR3 is 11 residues long. The germline V gene has CDR1 SQVTM and CDR2 ANQGSEA. The V end lost 8 bases, the J end lost 4 bases, and 9 bases lay between the germline ends. DNA of the CDR3: TGCAGCATCGACGGGTACAATGAGCAGTTCTTC. Its translation: CSIDGYNEQFF.

This clonotype has a single count. V is TRBV5-4 and J is TRBJ1-2; D remains ambiguous. This CDR3 is built from 13 residues. CDR1 and CDR2 from the germline V gene are SGHNT and YYREEE (reference sequence). V lost 4 bases and J lost 6, with 13 bases in between. This CDR3 reads CASSPGERHGYTF. The CDR3, as DNA: TGTGCCAGCAGCCCCGGGGAGCGACATGGCTACACCTTC.

The chain carries TRBV28 and TRBJ1-1; tentatively, D is TRBD1 (5 bases). Trimming removed 9 bases at V and 2 bases at J, with 16 bases between. The CDR3 contains 14 residues. Germline V CDR1 and CDR2: MDHEN, SYDVKM. This chain's CDR3 is CASRGNWGNTEAFF. Here the CDR3 DNA reads TGTGCCAGTCGGGGAAACTGGGGCAACACTGAAGCTTTCTTT.

The chain employs TRBV20-1 and TRBJ2-5; a possible D gene is TRBD1 (5 bases). The CDR3 consists of 14 residues. Looked up from germline, CDR1 is DFQATT and CDR2 is SNEGSKA (reference sequence). The V and J ends lost 7 bases and 5 bases respectively, with 20 bases between them. CDR3 DNA: TGCAGTGGTAGTGCGGTTTGGGGCGAGGAGACCCAGTACTTC. Its translation: CSGSAVWGEETQYF.

The chain uses TRBV12-3 or TRBV12-4 and TRBJ1-2; D unclear. The V gene lost 8 bases and the J gene lost 8 bases, with 18 bases spanning the gap. CDR3 size: 13 residues. CDR3: CASPMGRARGYTF. The CDR3 DNA reads TGTGCCAGCCCCATGGGGAGGGCCCGGGGCTACACCTTC.

V is TRBV20-1 and J is TRBJ2-1; TRBD2 agrees at 10 bases. Per the germline V gene, CDR1 is DFQATT and CDR2 is SNEGSKA (reference sequence). Unmatched junction bases numbered 8, after V lost 3 bases and J lost 12 bases. This CDR3 is 13 amino acids long. CDR3 in amino acids: CSARQLAGSRQFF. The CDR3 DNA follows: TGCAGTGCTAGGCAACTAGCGGGGAGTCGGCAGTTCTTC.

This clonotype occurred a few times. The chain combines TRBV20-1 with TRBJ1-4, with a weak D call TRBD1 (5 bases). This CDR3 contains 15 residues. Germline V lookup: CDR1 DFQATT, CDR2 SNEGSKA (reference sequence). Trimming shortened V by 3 bases and J by 10 bases, and 21 bases separated the two germline ends. The DNA of the CDR3 is TGCAGTGCTAGTTTAGGGGCCAAACCCCGGGGAAAACTGTTTTTT. This translates into CSASLGAKPRGKLFF.

This clonotype was seen only a few times. The chain has TRBV12-3 or TRBV12-4 and TRBJ2-5, with a weak D call TRBD2 (6 bases). Trimming shortened V by 7 bases and J by 2 bases, and 20 bases separated the two germline ends. There are 16 residues in the CDR3. CDR3 nucleotides: TGTGCCAGCACCCCTTATGCGGAGGGCGGACAAGAGACCCAGTACTTC. It codes for CASTPYAEGGQETQYF.

This clonotype was observed at least ten times. The chain carries TRBV11-1 and TRBJ2-7; 10 bases fit TRBD2. The length of the CDR3 is 16 residues. The germline CDR1 and CDR2 sequences are SGHAT and FQDESV (reference sequence). Losses at the gene ends were 4 bases for V and 0 bases for J; bases not matched to a gene: 6. The CDR3 DNA reads TGTGCCAGCAGCTCGATAGCGGGGGGCTTCTCCTACGAGCAGTACTTC. This codes for CASSSIAGGFSYEQYF.